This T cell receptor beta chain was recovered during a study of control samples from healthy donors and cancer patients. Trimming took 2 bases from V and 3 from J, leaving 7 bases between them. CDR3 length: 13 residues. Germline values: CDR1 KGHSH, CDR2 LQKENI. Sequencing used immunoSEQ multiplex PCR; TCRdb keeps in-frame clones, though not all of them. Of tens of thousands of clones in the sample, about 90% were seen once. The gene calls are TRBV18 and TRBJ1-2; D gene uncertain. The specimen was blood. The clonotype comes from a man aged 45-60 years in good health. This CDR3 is CASSPGQDYGYTF. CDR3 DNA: TGTGCCAGCTCACCAGGGCAGGACTATGGCTACACCTTC.